This T cell receptor beta chain was sequenced in a study of a mutant IDH1 vaccine in newly diagnosed glioma. Study context: Prior therapy was radiotherapy, temozolomide, or both; most received both. Study-wide points: Pseudoprogression seemed unrelated to changes in top peripheral T cell clonotypes.

Points on this clone: The antigen remains undetermined.

This table comes from immunoSEQ multiplex PCR, and its TCRdb copy is limited to in-frame clones, with some not included. The sample lists 85,000 to 100,000 clones; roughly 77% were seen once. V trimming: 5 bases; J trimming: 7 bases; junction bases outside the gene matches: 14. The CDR3 extends over 16 amino acids. Germline lookup yields CDR1 SGHTA and CDR2 FQGTGA. Time point meaning: baseline, week 1 (first vaccination visit). Treatment described: pre-vaccination baseline after standard-of-care therapy. The sequenced sample was PBMCs, obtained from a glioma patient treated with radiotherapy, temozolomide or both. The sequence was collected from a man aged 35 to 55 with glioma. The chain combines TRBV7-3 with TRBJ1-2, with TRBD1 matching 9 bases. CDR3 sequence (DNA): TGTGCCAGCAGCCCCCAGCCCGGACAGGGGACGGGTGGCTACACCTTC. This sequence encodes CASSPQPGQGTGGYTF.